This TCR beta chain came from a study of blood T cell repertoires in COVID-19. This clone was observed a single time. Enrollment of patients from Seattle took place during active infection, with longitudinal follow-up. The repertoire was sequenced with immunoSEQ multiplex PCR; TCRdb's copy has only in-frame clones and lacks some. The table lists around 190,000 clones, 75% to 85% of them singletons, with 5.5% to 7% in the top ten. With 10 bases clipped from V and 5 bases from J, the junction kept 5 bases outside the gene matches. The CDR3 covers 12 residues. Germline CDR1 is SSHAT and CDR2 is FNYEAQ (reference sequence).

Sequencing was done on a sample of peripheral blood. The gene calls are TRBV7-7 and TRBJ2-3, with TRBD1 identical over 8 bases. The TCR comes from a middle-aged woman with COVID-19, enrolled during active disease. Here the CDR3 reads CAIRGPGDTQYF. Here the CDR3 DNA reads TGTGCCATCAGGGGGCCGGGAGATACGCAGTATTTT.